A selection of T cell receptor beta chains follows, all from one sample in a study of cytomegalovirus exposure and HLA in healthy donors. Assay: immunoSEQ multiplex PCR; the TCRdb copy retains only in-frame clones and omits some. This sample has roughly 73,000 clones, with around 82% found just once. The sample consisted of PBMCs. The receptors derive from a middle-aged man in good health and CMV-seronegative. CDR3s leave out the opening cysteine and the closing phenylalanine or tryptophan. Size values are once, few and many counts, or a class for expanded clones, and some rows have none.

len: 12
abundance: NA
v_gene: TRBV11-2
j_gene: TRBJ1-2
CDR3aa: ASSALEGYYGYT

len: 13
abundance: NA
v_gene: TRBV6-1
j_gene: TRBJ2-7
CDR3aa: ASSSQLASSYEQY

len: 11
abundance: NA
v_gene: TRBV6-1
j_gene: TRBJ1-1
CDR3aa: ASCKSMNTEAF

len: 12
abundance: NA
v_gene: TRBV6-6
j_gene: TRBJ2-7
CDR3aa: ASSYLAGIDEQY

len: 14
abundance: NA
v_gene: TRBV11-2
j_gene: TRBJ2-3
CDR3aa: ASSFRLAGPTDTQY

len: 13
abundance: NA
v_gene: TRBV27
j_gene: TRBJ1-2
CDR3aa: ASSLRDRGNYGYT

len: 13
abundance: NA
v_gene: TRBV7-9
j_gene: TRBJ1-1
CDR3aa: ASSPRTRGNTEAF

len: 14
abundance: few
v_gene: TRBV6-1
j_gene: TRBJ2-3
CDR3aa: ASSEVVGVSTDTQY

len: 12
abundance: NA
v_gene: TRBV28
j_gene: TRBJ2-1
CDR3aa: ASPIDRGDYEQF

len: 13
abundance: NA
v_gene: TRBV5-1
j_gene: TRBJ2-7
CDR3aa: ASSRPWGQGDEQY

len: 13
abundance: NA
v_gene: TRBV5-1
j_gene: TRBJ2-5
CDR3aa: ASTRGGAAGETQY

len: 12
abundance: NA
v_gene: TRBV18
j_gene: TRBJ2-7
CDR3aa: ASSPRGGVHEQY

len: 14
abundance: once
v_gene: TRBV7-2
j_gene: TRBJ2-7
CDR3aa: ASSQTSGVGRYEQY

len: 17
abundance: NA
v_gene: TRBV1
j_gene: TRBJ1-4
CDR3aa: TSSPDGTGGLWANEKLF

len: 12
abundance: NA
v_gene: TRBV7-3
j_gene: TRBJ2-2
CDR3aa: ASSFGVNTGELF

len: 9
abundance: once
v_gene: TRBV20-1
j_gene: TRBJ2-7
CDR3aa: SVAKSSEQY

len: 14
abundance: NA
v_gene: TRBV10-3
j_gene: TRBJ2-3
CDR3aa: AISPTSGGFADTQY

len: 8
abundance: NA
v_gene: TRBV20-1
j_gene: TRBJ1-2
CDR3aa: SASHYGYT

len: 13
abundance: few
v_gene: TRBV19
j_gene: TRBJ1-5
CDR3aa: ASSILGGGNQPQH

len: 11
abundance: few
v_gene: TRBV25-1
j_gene: TRBJ1-4
CDR3aa: ASSEQAKEKLF

len: 15
abundance: once
v_gene: TRBV28
j_gene: TRBJ2-5
CDR3aa: ASSLPGQGARGETQY

len: 12
abundance: NA
v_gene: TRBV7-9
j_gene: TRBJ1-2
CDR3aa: ASSLQGVDYGYT

len: 10
abundance: few
v_gene: TRBV4-1
j_gene: TRBJ1-2
CDR3aa: ASSLQGNGYT

len: 11
abundance: NA
v_gene: TRBV4-3
j_gene: TRBJ1-1
CDR3aa: ASSQDRNTEAF

len: 13
abundance: NA
v_gene: TRBV18
j_gene: TRBJ2-2
CDR3aa: ASSPTQSVYGELF

len: 13
abundance: NA
v_gene: TRBV7-8
j_gene: TRBJ1-1
CDR3aa: ASSWGRSTNTEAF

len: 12
abundance: NA
v_gene: TRBV5-8
j_gene: TRBJ2-5
CDR3aa: ASSFLYFQETQY

len: 15
abundance: NA
v_gene: TRBV5-4
j_gene: TRBJ1-1
CDR3aa: ASSLGGQGRMNTEAF

len: 13
abundance: NA
v_gene: TRBV28
j_gene: TRBJ2-7
CDR3aa: ASSIGQGAVYEQY

len: 13
abundance: NA
v_gene: TRBV7-2
j_gene: TRBJ2-1
CDR3aa: ASSLRQGALNEQF

len: 15
abundance: NA
v_gene: TRBV5-1
j_gene: TRBJ2-2
CDR3aa: ASSPRPDGRRTGELF

len: 9
abundance: NA
v_gene: TRBV20-1
j_gene: TRBJ2-7
CDR3aa: STMNYYEQY

len: 12
abundance: NA
v_gene: TRBV6-5
j_gene: TRBJ2-3
CDR3aa: ASSHGTGTDTQY

len: 13
abundance: NA
v_gene: TRBV7-9
j_gene: TRBJ1-5
CDR3aa: ASSLEEGHNQPQH

len: 14
abundance: NA
v_gene: TRBV9
j_gene: TRBJ1-1
CDR3aa: ASSVLGQGTNTEAF

len: 11
abundance: NA
v_gene: TRBV14
j_gene: TRBJ1-2
CDR3aa: ASPRQSNYGYT

len: 14
abundance: once
v_gene: TRBV6-1
j_gene: TRBJ1-1
CDR3aa: ASSALDRGPNTEAF

len: 10
abundance: once
v_gene: TRBV7-9
j_gene: TRBJ2-7
CDR3aa: ASETGSYEQY

len: 14
abundance: NA
v_gene: TRBV25-1
j_gene: TRBJ2-5
CDR3aa: ASSVLAHSYQETQY

len: 14
abundance: NA
v_gene: TRBV5-1
j_gene: TRBJ2-1
CDR3aa: ASSLSLAGEYNEQF

len: 13
abundance: NA
v_gene: TRBV10-1
j_gene: TRBJ1-4
CDR3aa: ASSEGSPGAEKLF

len: 13
abundance: once
v_gene: TRBV7-2
j_gene: TRBJ1-2
CDR3aa: ASSLKGQGAQGYT

len: 13
abundance: NA
v_gene: TRBV2
j_gene: TRBJ2-5
CDR3aa: ASMGGSGQVGTQY

len: 12
abundance: NA
v_gene: TRBV18
j_gene: TRBJ1-2
CDR3aa: ASSLTDRLYGYT

len: 14
abundance: NA
v_gene: TRBV5-4
j_gene: TRBJ2-7
CDR3aa: ASSLNTGFPLYEQY

len: 14
abundance: NA
v_gene: TRBV10-3
j_gene: TRBJ2-7
CDR3aa: AISEPRTGTSLEQY

len: 12
abundance: NA
v_gene: TRBV25-1
j_gene: TRBJ1-1
CDR3aa: ASSESWRNTEAF

len: 12
abundance: NA
v_gene: TRBV5-1
j_gene: TRBJ1-2
CDR3aa: ASSLGQGGYGYT

len: 11
abundance: NA
v_gene: TRBV5-1
j_gene: TRBJ2-3
CDR3aa: ASSAGRGDTQY

len: 14
abundance: few
v_gene: TRBV5-4
j_gene: TRBJ1-2
CDR3aa: ASSLLGQGINYGYT

len: 11
abundance: NA
v_gene: TRBV19
j_gene: TRBJ2-3
CDR3aa: ASKTGNTDTQY